These 14 T cell receptor beta chains originate from one sample sequenced in a study of blood T cell repertoires in COVID-19. Repertoires were generated with immunoSEQ multiplex PCR, while TCRdb's copy carries only in-frame clones and drops some. Among about 100,000 clones, about 80% were seen once, and the ten largest hold 9.5% to 13%. The sequenced sample was peripheral blood. These receptors all come from a woman aged 70 to 79 with acute or convalescent COVID-19.

The chain joins TRBV5-1 to TRBJ1-4; D not resolved. This CDR3 has 15 residues. V was clipped by 0 bases and J by 6 bases, with 12 bases between them. In germline, CDR1 is SGHRS, CDR2 YFSETQ. CDR3 nucleotides: TGCGCCAGCAGCTTGGAGCCGGGTAATGATGAAAAACTGTTTTTT. Translation gives CASSLEPGNDEKLFF. The entire variable domain, with the rest obtained from reference TRBV5-1 and TRBJ1-4, is as follows: KAGVTQTPRYLIKTRGQQVTLSCSPISGHRSVSWYQQTPGQGLQFLFEYFSETQRNKGNFPGRFSGRQFSNSRSEMNVSTLELGDSALYLCASSLEPGNDEKLFFGSGTQLSVL.

The chain uses TRBV5-1 and TRBJ1-5; D may be TRBD1 (5 bases). Germline V CDR1 and CDR2: SGHRS, YFSETQ. The CDR3 runs to 15 residues. Trimming shortened V by 4 bases and J by 1 base, and 12 bases separated the two germline ends. CDR3 nucleotide sequence: TGCGCCAGCAGCCTGGGTGGGGGGAGCAATCAGCCCCAGCATTTT. Its protein is CASSLGGGSNQPQHF.

This clone was counted between two and nine times. The chain is built from TRBV3-1 (or the pseudogene TRBV3-2) and TRBJ1-2; 8 bases line up with TRBD1. Germline V gene sequence: CDR1 LGHDT, CDR2 YNNKEL (reference sequence). This CDR3 has 15 residues. Losses at the gene ends were 1 base for V and 2 bases for J; bases not matched to a gene: 3. The CDR3 reads CASSQGPGGNYGYTF. Written as DNA, the CDR3 is TGTGCCAGCAGCCAAGGGCCAGGGGGCAACTATGGCTACACCTTC.

The chain links TRBV12-5 to TRBJ1-5; maybe TRBD1 (6 bases). The CDR3 runs to 15 residues. The V gene lost 3 bases and the J gene lost 3 bases, with 12 bases spanning the gap. Germline V CDR1 and CDR2: LGHNT, FRNRAP. The CDR3 nucleotides read TGTGCTAGTGGTTTCTCGACAGGTTCCAATCAGCCCCAGCATTTT. This translates into CASGFSTGSNQPQHF.

The chain recombines TRBV20-1 with TRBJ1-2, with 8 bases matching TRBD1. V dropped 3 bases and J dropped 7; count of bases not matched to a gene: 1. The CDR3 covers 11 residues. CDR1 is DFQATT, CDR2 SNEGSKA, per germline (reference sequence). In nucleotides, the CDR3 is TGCAGTGCTAGGACAGGGGCTGGCTACACCTTC. Its protein product is CSARTGAGYTF.

This chain connects TRBV18 to TRBJ1-2, with D possibly being TRBD1 (5 bases). CDR3 length: 15 residues. Between the trimmed V and J ends, which lost 1 base and 6 bases, there was a span of 15 bases. Germline loops: CDR1 KGHSH, CDR2 LQKENI. The CDR3 DNA reads TGTGCCAGCTCACCACGCGAACAGGCAAATGATGGCTACACCTTC. This codes for CASSPREQANDGYTF. Full variable domain (outside the CDR3, taken from reference TRBV18 and TRBJ1-2): NAGVMQNPRHLVRRRGQEARLRCSPMKGHSHVYWYRQLPEEGLKFMVYLQKENIIDESGMPKERFSAEFPKEGPSILRIQQVVRGDSAAYFCASSPREQANDGYTFGSGTRLTVV.

The genes are TRBV7-3 and TRBJ1-2, with 7 positions matching TRBD1. Germline V gene data show CDR1 as SGHTA and CDR2 as FQGTGA. With 2 bases clipped from V and 6 bases from J, the junction kept 3 bases outside the gene matches. CDR3 size: 13 residues. This chain's CDR3 is CASSLQGGHGYTF. In nucleotides, the CDR3 is TGTGCCAGCAGCTTACAGGGGGGCCATGGCTACACCTTC.

The chain employs TRBV5-5 and TRBJ1-5, with D hard to call. This CDR3 region has 14 residues. Germline lookup yields CDR1 SGHKS and CDR2 YYEKEE (reference sequence). The germline V and J ends were trimmed by 1 base and 3 bases, with 8 bases remaining between them. CDR3 loop: CASSLSGANQPQHF. Here the CDR3 DNA reads TGTGCCAGCAGCTTGTCAGGTGCCAATCAGCCCCAGCATTTT.

The rearrangement links TRBV3-1 (or the pseudogene TRBV3-2) to TRBJ1-3; D ambiguous. V lost 3 bases and J lost 0, with 15 bases in between. This CDR3 spans 17 amino acids. The germline V gene has CDR1 LGHDT and CDR2 YNNKEL (reference sequence). The CDR3 spells CASSQMVIGSSGNTIYF. CDR3 sequence (DNA): TGTGCCAGCAGCCAGATGGTGATCGGGAGCTCTGGAAACACCATATATTTT.

The chain carries TRBV6-5 and TRBJ1-2; D may be TRBD1 (5 bases). The germline V gene has CDR1 MNHEY and CDR2 SVGAGI. The V and J ends lost 3 bases and 4 bases respectively, with 12 bases between them. This CDR3 comprises 14 residues. CDR3 bases: TGTGCCAGCAGTTATCGGCGGCAGGGCTATGGCTACACCTTC. It translates to CASSYRRQGYGYTF.

This chain's CDR3 is CASSLATSGYHNEQFF. The CDR3 DNA is TGCGCCAGCAGCTTGGCCACTAGCGGGTACCACAATGAGCAGTTCTTC. V and J are TRBV5-1 and TRBJ2-1, with 9 bases fitting TRBD2. Germline values: CDR1 SGHRS, CDR2 YFSETQ. The V gene end was trimmed by 0 bases and the J gene end by 5 bases; junction bases not matched to a gene: 6. The length of the CDR3 is 16 residues. Supplemented by reference TRBV5-1 and TRBJ2-1, the full variable domain reads KAGVTQTPRYLIKTRGQQVTLSCSPISGHRSVSWYQQTPGQGLQFLFEYFSETQRNKGNFPGRFSGRQFSNSRSEMNVSTLELGDSALYLCASSLATSGYHNEQFFGPGTRLTVL.

The chain joins TRBV28 to TRBJ2-7; 7 bases line up with TRBD1. The V and J ends lost 5 bases and 3 bases, in that order; junction bases with no gene match: 7. This CDR3 contains 14 residues. Germline V gene sequence: CDR1 MDHEN, CDR2 SYDVKM. The CDR3 sequence is CASSRTGDLYEQYV. CDR3 bases: TGTGCCAGCAGTCGAACAGGGGATCTCTACGAGCAGTACGTC.

The chain employs TRBV4-3 and TRBJ2-5, with D tentatively TRBD1 (6 bases). Looked up from germline, CDR1 is LGHNA and CDR2 is YSLEER. The CDR3 sequence is 15 residues long. V gave up 1 base and J gave up 2 bases, with 11 bases separating them. This CDR3 is CASSQVGQGQETQYF. The CDR3 DNA follows: TGCGCCAGCAGCCAAGTAGGCCAGGGGCAAGAGACCCAGTACTTC.

This chain links TRBV5-1 with TRBJ1-1; D remains unclear. The CDR3 runs to 14 residues. Germline V gene sequence: CDR1 SGHRS, CDR2 YFSETQ. V was shortened by 4 bases and J by 4 bases, with 14 bases between the two germline ends. The CDR3 is CASSGGLETTEAFF. CDR3 in DNA: TGCGCCAGCAGCGGCGGACTCGAGACCACTGAAGCTTTCTTT.